This TCR beta chain was documented in a study of OX40 agonist ivuxolimab in advanced cancers. About the study: Ivuxolimab, which patients received intravenously every 2 weeks, was dosed at 0.01 to 10 mg/kg. Study findings and constraints: Patients with a partial response at 0.1-3.0 mg/kg had among the lowest clonal expansion.

This clone was observed a few times. The antigen remains unidentified. Profiled with immunoSEQ multiplex PCR; TCRdb holds only in-frame clones, not every one. The sample lists about 80,000 clones; about four fifths were seen once. In germline, CDR1 is SGHRS, CDR2 YFSETQ. The J segment lost 1 base and the V segment lost 2 bases, leaving 9 bases of the junction unmatched. CDR3 length equals 16 residues. The receptor's source is an adult with an advanced solid tumor such as melanoma, head and neck, liver or kidney cancer. Sequenced here: CD4+ or CD8+ T cells sorted from blood, sampled in a trial of the OX40 agonist ivuxolimab. The V and J genes are TRBV5-1 and TRBJ2-7; 7 positions agree with TRBD1. The CDR3 sequence: CASSFRGGAGSYEQYF. CDR3 sequence (DNA): TGCGCCAGCAGCTTCCGAGGGGGCGCGGGTTCCTACGAGCAGTACTTC. Combining the CDR3 with reference TRBV5-1 and TRBJ2-7 gives the whole variable domain KAGVTQTPRYLIKTRGQQVTLSCSPISGHRSVSWYQQTPGQGLQFLFEYFSETQRNKGNFPGRFSGRQFSNSRSEMNVSTLELGDSALYLCASSFRGGAGSYEQYFGPGTRLTVT.